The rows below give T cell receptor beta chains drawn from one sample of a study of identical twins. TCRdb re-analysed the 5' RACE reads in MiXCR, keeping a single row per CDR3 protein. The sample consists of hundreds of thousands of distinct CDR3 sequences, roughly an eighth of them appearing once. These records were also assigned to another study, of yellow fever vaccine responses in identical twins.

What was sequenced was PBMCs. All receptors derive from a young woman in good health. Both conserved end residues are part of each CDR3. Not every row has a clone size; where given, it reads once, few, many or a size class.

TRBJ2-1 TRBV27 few CASSPLEPGQPNNEQFF
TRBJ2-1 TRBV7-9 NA CASSLFGGKNYNEQFF
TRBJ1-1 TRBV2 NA CAGRGPGGMNTEAFF
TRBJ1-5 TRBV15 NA CATSGGVNNQPQHF
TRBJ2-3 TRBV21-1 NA CASSIRSDTQYF
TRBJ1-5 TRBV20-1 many CSARDGGKNHQPQHF
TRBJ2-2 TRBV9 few CASSVVGQPNTGELFF
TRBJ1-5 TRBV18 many CASSSDRVSNQPQHF
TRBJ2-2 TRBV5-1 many CASSLFGGRTNTGELFF
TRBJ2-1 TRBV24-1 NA CATSGRASGEQFF
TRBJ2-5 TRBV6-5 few CASSYSIGDQETQYF
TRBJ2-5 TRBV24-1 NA CATSERSGRYQETQYF
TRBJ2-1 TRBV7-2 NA CASSSPSLGGGEQFF
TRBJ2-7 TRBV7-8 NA CASSRVLAGAVEQYF
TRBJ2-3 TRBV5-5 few CASRLIGADTQYF
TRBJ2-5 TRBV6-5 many CASTLLRVKETQYF
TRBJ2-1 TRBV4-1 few CASSPKGGDRVFYNEQFF
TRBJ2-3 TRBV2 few CASTWASGQTSTDTQYF
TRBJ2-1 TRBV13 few CASSLGVGGAYEQFF
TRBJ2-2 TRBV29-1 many CSVDQGPGELFF
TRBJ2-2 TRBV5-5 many CASSSLGPANTGELFF
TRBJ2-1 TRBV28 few CASSYSLAGSNEQFF
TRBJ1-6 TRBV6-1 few CASSELDRSSPLHF
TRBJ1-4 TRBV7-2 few CASSPDRFDGEKLFF
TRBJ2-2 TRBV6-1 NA CASRIRGVNTGELFF
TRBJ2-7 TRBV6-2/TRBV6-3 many CASTEDSTYEQYF
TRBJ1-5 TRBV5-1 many CASSLGQAGQPQHF
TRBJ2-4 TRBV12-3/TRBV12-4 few CASSWDRNIQYF
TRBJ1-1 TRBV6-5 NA CASSYTGQATTEAFF
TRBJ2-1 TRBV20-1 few CSAAPSPGGKFF
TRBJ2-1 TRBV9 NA CASTYLSDEQFF
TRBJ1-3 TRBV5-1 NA CASSGGALSGNTIYF
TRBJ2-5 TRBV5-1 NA CASSLVLAGGIQETQYF
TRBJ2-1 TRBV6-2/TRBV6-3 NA CASRAVSYGTSGSSYNEQFF
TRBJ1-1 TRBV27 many CASSRPGGPNTEAFF
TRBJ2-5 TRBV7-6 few CASSLVVAGGRRETQYF
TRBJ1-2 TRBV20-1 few CSAERQGAIGYTF
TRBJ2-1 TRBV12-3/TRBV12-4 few CASNIAGGSHNEQFF
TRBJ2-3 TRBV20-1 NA CSGQPPGLGGPSTDTQYF
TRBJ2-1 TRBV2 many CASRDFPLAGAFNEQFF
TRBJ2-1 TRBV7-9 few CASSLTGEGHEQFF
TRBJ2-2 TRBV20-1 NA CSASPGFLNTGELFF
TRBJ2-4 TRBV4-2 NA CASSQDILAGGPLAKNIQYF
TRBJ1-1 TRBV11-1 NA CASSWGWGGDGKMNTEAFF
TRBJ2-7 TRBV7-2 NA CASSLERTTYYEQYF
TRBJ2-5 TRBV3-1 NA CASKSASTQYF
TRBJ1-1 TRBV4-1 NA CASSQVGWAEAFF
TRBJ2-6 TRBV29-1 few CSVLAGPLSGANVLTF
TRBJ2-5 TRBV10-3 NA CAISKTGGETQYF